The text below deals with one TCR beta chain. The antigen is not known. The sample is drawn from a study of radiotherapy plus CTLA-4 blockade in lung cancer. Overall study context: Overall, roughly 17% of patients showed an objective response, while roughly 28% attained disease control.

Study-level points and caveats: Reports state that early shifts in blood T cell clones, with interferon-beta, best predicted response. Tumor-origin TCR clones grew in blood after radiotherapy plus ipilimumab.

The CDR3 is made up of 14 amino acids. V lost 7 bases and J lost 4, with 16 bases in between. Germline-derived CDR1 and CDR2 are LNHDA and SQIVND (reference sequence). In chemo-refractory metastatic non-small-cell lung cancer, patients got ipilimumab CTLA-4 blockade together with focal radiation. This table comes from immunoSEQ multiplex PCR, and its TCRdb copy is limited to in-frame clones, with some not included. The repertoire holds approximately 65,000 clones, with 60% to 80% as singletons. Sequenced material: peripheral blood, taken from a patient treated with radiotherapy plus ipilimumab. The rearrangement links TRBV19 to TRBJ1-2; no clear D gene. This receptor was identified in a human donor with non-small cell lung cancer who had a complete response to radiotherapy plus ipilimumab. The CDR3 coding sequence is TGTGCCAGTATCCCTGTGGGCGGCGGCTATGGCTACACCTTC. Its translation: CASIPVGGGYGYTF. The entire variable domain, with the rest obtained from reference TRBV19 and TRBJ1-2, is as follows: DGGITQSPKYLFRKEGQNVTLSCEQNLNHDAMYWYRQDPGQGLRLIYYSQIVNDFQKGDIAEGYSVSREKKESFPLTVTSAQKNPTAFYLCASIPVGGGYGYTFGSGTRLTVV.